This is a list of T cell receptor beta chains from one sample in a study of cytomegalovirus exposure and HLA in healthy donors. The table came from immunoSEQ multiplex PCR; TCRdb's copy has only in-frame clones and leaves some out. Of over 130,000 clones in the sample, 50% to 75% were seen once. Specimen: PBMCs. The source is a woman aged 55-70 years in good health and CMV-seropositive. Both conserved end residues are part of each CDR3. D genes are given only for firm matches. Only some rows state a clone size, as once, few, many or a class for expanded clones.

CDR3nt: TGTGCCAGCAGCGGGACAGGGGGTTCCGGGGAGCTGTTTTTT; CDR3aa: CASSGTGGSGELFF; v_gene: TRBV7-2; d_gene: TRBD1; abundance: -; j_gene: TRBJ2-2
CDR3nt: TGTGCCAGCAGCCTGATGGCGGAAGATGACACCGGGGAGCTGTTTTTT; CDR3aa: CASSLMAEDDTGELFF; v_gene: TRBV9; d_gene: -; abundance: -; j_gene: TRBJ2-2
CDR3nt: TGTGCCAGCAGTCCGGGAATAGGTCGGGAGACCCAGTACTTC; CDR3aa: CASSPGIGRETQYF; v_gene: TRBV27; d_gene: -; abundance: -; j_gene: TRBJ2-5
CDR3nt: TGTGCCACCAGCAGTGCCCAGGAGAACACTGAAGCTTTCTTT; CDR3aa: CATSSAQENTEAFF; v_gene: TRBV15; d_gene: -; abundance: -; j_gene: TRBJ1-1
CDR3nt: TGTGCCACCACGCGGGGGAGGGGTTACAATGAGCAGTTCTTC; CDR3aa: CATTRGRGYNEQFF; v_gene: TRBV6-5; d_gene: TRBD2; abundance: -; j_gene: TRBJ2-1
CDR3nt: TGTGCCACCAGCAGGGGACTAGCGGGAGGTTCGGAGCAGTACTTC; CDR3aa: CATSRGLAGGSEQYF; v_gene: TRBV15; d_gene: TRBD2; abundance: -; j_gene: TRBJ2-7
CDR3nt: TGCGCCAGCAGCTTGGGGGGAGCTAGCGGGAGTTCACGAGAGACCCAGTACTTC; CDR3aa: CASSLGGASGSSRETQYF; v_gene: TRBV5-1; d_gene: TRBD2; abundance: -; j_gene: TRBJ2-5
CDR3nt: TGCGCCAGCAGCCAGGGACTTAGGGAGCAGTTCTTC; CDR3aa: CASSQGLREQFF; v_gene: TRBV4-1; d_gene: -; abundance: few; j_gene: TRBJ2-1
CDR3nt: TGTGCCAGCAGGCCCCTCGGTCGGTCCCCCTACGAGCAGTACTTC; CDR3aa: CASRPLGRSPYEQYF; v_gene: TRBV27; d_gene: -; abundance: -; j_gene: TRBJ2-7
CDR3nt: TGTGCCAGTAGTATTGCGGGGGGCTACTCCTACGAGCAGTACTTC; CDR3aa: CASSIAGGYSYEQYF; v_gene: TRBV19; d_gene: TRBD2; abundance: few; j_gene: TRBJ2-7
CDR3nt: TGTGCCAGCAGTTACAACGGGGGACCCTACGAGCAGTACTTC; CDR3aa: CASSYNGGPYEQYF; v_gene: TRBV6-6; d_gene: -; abundance: -; j_gene: TRBJ2-7
CDR3nt: TGCGCCAGCAGCCCCCGCCGCGGGCCCTATGGCTACACCTTC; CDR3aa: CASSPRRGPYGYTF; v_gene: TRBV4-3; d_gene: -; abundance: many; j_gene: TRBJ1-2
CDR3nt: TGTGCCAGCAGCCGCTGGACAGGAGACCAAGAGACCCAGTACTTC; CDR3aa: CASSRWTGDQETQYF; v_gene: TRBV7-9; d_gene: TRBD1; abundance: few; j_gene: TRBJ2-5
CDR3nt: TGTGCCAGCAGCCGTCGGACGGAAGGGAGCGAGCAGTACTTC; CDR3aa: CASSRRTEGSEQYF; v_gene: TRBV7-9; d_gene: -; abundance: -; j_gene: TRBJ2-7
CDR3nt: TGTGCCAGCAGTTTATTTCCAGCAACTAATGAAAAACTGTTTTTT; CDR3aa: CASSLFPATNEKLFF; v_gene: TRBV27; d_gene: -; abundance: -; j_gene: TRBJ1-4
CDR3nt: TGTGCCAGTAGTACCGGGACAGGGTGGTATTCGGCTAATGAAAAACTGTTTTTT; CDR3aa: CASSTGTGWYSANEKLFF; v_gene: TRBV19; d_gene: TRBD1; abundance: -; j_gene: TRBJ1-4
CDR3nt: TGTGCCAGCAGCTTGGACAGGGGAAACGAGCAGTACTTC; CDR3aa: CASSLDRGNEQYF; v_gene: TRBV5-4; d_gene: TRBD1; abundance: -; j_gene: TRBJ2-7
CDR3nt: TGTGCCAGTAGTAATAGAGCGGGACGTTTCTACGAGCAGTACTTC; CDR3aa: CASSNRAGRFYEQYF; v_gene: TRBV19; d_gene: TRBD2; abundance: once; j_gene: TRBJ2-7
CDR3nt: TGTGCCAGCAGCTTAGACCCGGGTATCTATGGCTACACCTTC; CDR3aa: CASSLDPGIYGYTF; v_gene: TRBV7-2; d_gene: -; abundance: -; j_gene: TRBJ1-2
CDR3nt: TGTGCCAGCAGCAACACAGGGGTAAATACGCAGTATTTT; CDR3aa: CASSNTGVNTQYF; v_gene: TRBV7-3; d_gene: TRBD1; abundance: few; j_gene: TRBJ2-3
CDR3nt: TGTGCCAGCAGTGGCGACAGGGGGCCCTACGAGCAGTACTTC; CDR3aa: CASSGDRGPYEQYF; v_gene: TRBV2; d_gene: TRBD1; abundance: -; j_gene: TRBJ2-7
CDR3nt: TGTGCCAGCACCGCAGGTGGGTGGGTCTCCTACGAGCAGTACTTC; CDR3aa: CASTAGGWVSYEQYF; v_gene: TRBV28; d_gene: -; abundance: -; j_gene: TRBJ2-7
CDR3nt: TGTGCCAGCAGTAGTTCTGACACAACTAATGAAAAACTGTTTTTT; CDR3aa: CASSSSDTTNEKLFF; v_gene: TRBV6-6; d_gene: -; abundance: few; j_gene: TRBJ1-4
CDR3nt: TGTGCCAGCAGTGAAGGGAAGGGAGGTTTCCTCAATCAGCCCCAGCATTTT; CDR3aa: CASSEGKGGFLNQPQHF; v_gene: TRBV6-1; d_gene: -; abundance: -; j_gene: TRBJ1-5
CDR3nt: TGTGCCAGCGGCCATAGCGGATTCTCCTACAATGAGCAGTTCTTC; CDR3aa: CASGHSGFSYNEQFF; v_gene: TRBV14; d_gene: -; abundance: -; j_gene: TRBJ2-1
CDR3nt: TGTGCCAGCAGCCACGACAGTCTTTGGACCGGGGAGCTGTTTTTT; CDR3aa: CASSHDSLWTGELFF; v_gene: TRBV4-2; d_gene: -; abundance: -; j_gene: TRBJ2-2
CDR3nt: TGTGCCAGTAGTGGACGGACAGGGTCTCTATTTGGTGAAAAACTGTTTTTT; CDR3aa: CASSGRTGSLFGEKLFF; v_gene: TRBV19; d_gene: TRBD1; abundance: -; j_gene: TRBJ1-4
CDR3nt: TGCAGCGTTGAAGACGCGGTGGGAGAGACCCAGTACTTC; CDR3aa: CSVEDAVGETQYF; v_gene: TRBV29-1; d_gene: -; abundance: once; j_gene: TRBJ2-5
CDR3nt: TGTGCCAGCAGTTTAAAGCGGGGAACCTACAATGAGCAGTTCTTC; CDR3aa: CASSLKRGTYNEQFF; v_gene: TRBV27; d_gene: TRBD2; abundance: -; j_gene: TRBJ2-1
CDR3nt: TGTGCCATCAGGCCCGGGACAGGGGCGATATGGGAGCAGTACTTC; CDR3aa: CAIRPGTGAIWEQYF; v_gene: TRBV10-3; d_gene: TRBD1; abundance: -; j_gene: TRBJ2-7
CDR3nt: TGTGCCAGCAGCTCCCGACAGGGGGCCTATGAAAAACTGTTTTTT; CDR3aa: CASSSRQGAYEKLFF; v_gene: TRBV13; d_gene: TRBD1; abundance: -; j_gene: TRBJ1-4
CDR3nt: TGTGCCAGCAGAAGACAGGGGAGCTCCTACGAGCAGTACTTC; CDR3aa: CASRRQGSSYEQYF; v_gene: TRBV6-5; d_gene: TRBD1; abundance: few; j_gene: TRBJ2-7
CDR3nt: TGCGCCAGCAGCTTAGACGGTAACTACGAGCAGTACTTC; CDR3aa: CASSLDGNYEQYF; v_gene: TRBV5-1; d_gene: -; abundance: -; j_gene: TRBJ2-7
CDR3nt: TGTGCCAGCAGCTTACCGGGACTAGCGGGACTGGGCACAGATACGCAGTATTTT; CDR3aa: CASSLPGLAGLGTDTQYF; v_gene: TRBV5-4; d_gene: TRBD2; abundance: -; j_gene: TRBJ2-3
CDR3nt: TGTGCCAGCAGTCTTGGGACTAGTCCCAATGAGCAGTTCTTC; CDR3aa: CASSLGTSPNEQFF; v_gene: TRBV27; d_gene: TRBD2; abundance: few; j_gene: TRBJ2-1
CDR3nt: TGCGCCTGCCTATCCGGGACAGGGGGTTTCCAAGAGACCCAGTACTTC; CDR3aa: CACLSGTGGFQETQYF; v_gene: TRBV23-1; d_gene: TRBD1; abundance: -; j_gene: TRBJ2-5
CDR3nt: TGCAGCGTTGTGGTCGGGACTAGCTCCTACAATGAGCAGTTCTTC; CDR3aa: CSVVVGTSSYNEQFF; v_gene: TRBV29-1; d_gene: TRBD2; abundance: -; j_gene: TRBJ2-1
CDR3nt: TGTGCCAGCAGCTTGAGGGCAGATTCCTACGAGCAGTACTTC; CDR3aa: CASSLRADSYEQYF; v_gene: TRBV7-9; d_gene: -; abundance: -; j_gene: TRBJ2-7
CDR3nt: TGTGCCAGCATCGCGGGATGGTGGGAGTTCTTC; CDR3aa: CASIAGWWEFF; v_gene: TRBV2; d_gene: -; abundance: -; j_gene: TRBJ2-1
CDR3nt: TGTGCCAGCAGACGGGGGAATGGGGAAAAACTGTTTTTT; CDR3aa: CASRRGNGEKLFF; v_gene: TRBV6-6; d_gene: -; abundance: -; j_gene: TRBJ1-4
CDR3nt: TGTGCCTGGGGAACAGGGGGGACTAATGAAAAACTGTTTTTT; CDR3aa: CAWGTGGTNEKLFF; v_gene: TRBV30; d_gene: TRBD1; abundance: -; j_gene: TRBJ1-4
CDR3nt: TGCGCCAGCAGCTTGGGGGACAGGAACACTGAAGCTTTCTTT; CDR3aa: CASSLGDRNTEAFF; v_gene: TRBV5-1; d_gene: TRBD1; abundance: -; j_gene: TRBJ1-1
CDR3nt: TGTGCCAGTAGCTCAGGACAGAACACTGAAGCTTTCTTT; CDR3aa: CASSSGQNTEAFF; v_gene: TRBV7-9; d_gene: -; abundance: once; j_gene: TRBJ1-1
CDR3nt: TGTGCCAGCAGTTTCCCCTCTAGCCATGAGCAGTTCTTC; CDR3aa: CASSFPSSHEQFF; v_gene: TRBV28; d_gene: -; abundance: -; j_gene: TRBJ2-1
CDR3nt: TGCGCCAGCACCCAGGAGGCAGCCGGGGACGAGCAGTACTTC; CDR3aa: CASTQEAAGDEQYF; v_gene: TRBV5-1; d_gene: -; abundance: -; j_gene: TRBJ2-7
CDR3nt: TGTGCCAGCAGCTACAGGGCCGTGAACACTGAAGCTTTCTTT; CDR3aa: CASSYRAVNTEAFF; v_gene: TRBV5-6; d_gene: -; abundance: -; j_gene: TRBJ1-1
CDR3nt: TGTGCCAGCAGTTTAGTCACAGTGAACACTGAAGCTTTCTTT; CDR3aa: CASSLVTVNTEAFF; v_gene: TRBV28; d_gene: -; abundance: -; j_gene: TRBJ1-1
CDR3nt: TGTGCCATCTCTGGACAGGGTAAAGAGACCCAGTACTTC; CDR3aa: CAISGQGKETQYF; v_gene: TRBV10-3; d_gene: TRBD1; abundance: -; j_gene: TRBJ2-5
CDR3nt: TGCGCCAGCAGCTCGTCAGTATCTGGACGGGGAGATACGCAGTATTTT; CDR3aa: CASSSSVSGRGDTQYF; v_gene: TRBV5-1; d_gene: -; abundance: -; j_gene: TRBJ2-3